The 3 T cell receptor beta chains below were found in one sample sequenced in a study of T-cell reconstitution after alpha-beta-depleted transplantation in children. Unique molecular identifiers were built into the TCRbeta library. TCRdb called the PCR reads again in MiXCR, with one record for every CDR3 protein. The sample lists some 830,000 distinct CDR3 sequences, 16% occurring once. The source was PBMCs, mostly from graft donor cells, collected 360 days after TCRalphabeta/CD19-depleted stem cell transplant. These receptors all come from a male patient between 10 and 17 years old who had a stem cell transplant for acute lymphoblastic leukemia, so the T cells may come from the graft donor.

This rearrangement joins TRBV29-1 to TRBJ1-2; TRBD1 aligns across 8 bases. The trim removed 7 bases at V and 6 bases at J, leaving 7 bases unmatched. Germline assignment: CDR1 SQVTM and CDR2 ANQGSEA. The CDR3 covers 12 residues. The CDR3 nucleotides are TGCAGCGGATGGACAGGGAGGGATGGCTACACCTTC. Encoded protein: CSGWTGRDGYTF.

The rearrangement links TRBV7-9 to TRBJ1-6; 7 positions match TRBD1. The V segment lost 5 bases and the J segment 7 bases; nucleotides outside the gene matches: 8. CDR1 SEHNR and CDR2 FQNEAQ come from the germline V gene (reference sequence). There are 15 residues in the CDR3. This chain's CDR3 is CASSNTRGGNSPLHF. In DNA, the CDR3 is TGTGCCAGCAGCAATACCAGGGGGGGCAATTCACCCCTCCACTTT. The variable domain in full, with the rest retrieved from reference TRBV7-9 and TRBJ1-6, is DTGVSQNPRHKITKRGQNVTFRCDPISEHNRLYWYRQTLGQGPEFLTYFQNEAQLEKSRLLSDRFSAERPKGSFSTLEIQRTEQGDSAMYLCASSNTRGGNSPLHFGNGTRLTVT.

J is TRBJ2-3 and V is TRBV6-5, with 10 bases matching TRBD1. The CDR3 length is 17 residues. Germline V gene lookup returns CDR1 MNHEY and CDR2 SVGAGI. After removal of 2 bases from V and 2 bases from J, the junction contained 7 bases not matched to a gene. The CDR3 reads CASSYIRGQGSTDTQYF. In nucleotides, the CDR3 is TGTGCCAGCAGTTACATCAGGGGACAGGGGTCCACAGATACGCAGTATTTT.